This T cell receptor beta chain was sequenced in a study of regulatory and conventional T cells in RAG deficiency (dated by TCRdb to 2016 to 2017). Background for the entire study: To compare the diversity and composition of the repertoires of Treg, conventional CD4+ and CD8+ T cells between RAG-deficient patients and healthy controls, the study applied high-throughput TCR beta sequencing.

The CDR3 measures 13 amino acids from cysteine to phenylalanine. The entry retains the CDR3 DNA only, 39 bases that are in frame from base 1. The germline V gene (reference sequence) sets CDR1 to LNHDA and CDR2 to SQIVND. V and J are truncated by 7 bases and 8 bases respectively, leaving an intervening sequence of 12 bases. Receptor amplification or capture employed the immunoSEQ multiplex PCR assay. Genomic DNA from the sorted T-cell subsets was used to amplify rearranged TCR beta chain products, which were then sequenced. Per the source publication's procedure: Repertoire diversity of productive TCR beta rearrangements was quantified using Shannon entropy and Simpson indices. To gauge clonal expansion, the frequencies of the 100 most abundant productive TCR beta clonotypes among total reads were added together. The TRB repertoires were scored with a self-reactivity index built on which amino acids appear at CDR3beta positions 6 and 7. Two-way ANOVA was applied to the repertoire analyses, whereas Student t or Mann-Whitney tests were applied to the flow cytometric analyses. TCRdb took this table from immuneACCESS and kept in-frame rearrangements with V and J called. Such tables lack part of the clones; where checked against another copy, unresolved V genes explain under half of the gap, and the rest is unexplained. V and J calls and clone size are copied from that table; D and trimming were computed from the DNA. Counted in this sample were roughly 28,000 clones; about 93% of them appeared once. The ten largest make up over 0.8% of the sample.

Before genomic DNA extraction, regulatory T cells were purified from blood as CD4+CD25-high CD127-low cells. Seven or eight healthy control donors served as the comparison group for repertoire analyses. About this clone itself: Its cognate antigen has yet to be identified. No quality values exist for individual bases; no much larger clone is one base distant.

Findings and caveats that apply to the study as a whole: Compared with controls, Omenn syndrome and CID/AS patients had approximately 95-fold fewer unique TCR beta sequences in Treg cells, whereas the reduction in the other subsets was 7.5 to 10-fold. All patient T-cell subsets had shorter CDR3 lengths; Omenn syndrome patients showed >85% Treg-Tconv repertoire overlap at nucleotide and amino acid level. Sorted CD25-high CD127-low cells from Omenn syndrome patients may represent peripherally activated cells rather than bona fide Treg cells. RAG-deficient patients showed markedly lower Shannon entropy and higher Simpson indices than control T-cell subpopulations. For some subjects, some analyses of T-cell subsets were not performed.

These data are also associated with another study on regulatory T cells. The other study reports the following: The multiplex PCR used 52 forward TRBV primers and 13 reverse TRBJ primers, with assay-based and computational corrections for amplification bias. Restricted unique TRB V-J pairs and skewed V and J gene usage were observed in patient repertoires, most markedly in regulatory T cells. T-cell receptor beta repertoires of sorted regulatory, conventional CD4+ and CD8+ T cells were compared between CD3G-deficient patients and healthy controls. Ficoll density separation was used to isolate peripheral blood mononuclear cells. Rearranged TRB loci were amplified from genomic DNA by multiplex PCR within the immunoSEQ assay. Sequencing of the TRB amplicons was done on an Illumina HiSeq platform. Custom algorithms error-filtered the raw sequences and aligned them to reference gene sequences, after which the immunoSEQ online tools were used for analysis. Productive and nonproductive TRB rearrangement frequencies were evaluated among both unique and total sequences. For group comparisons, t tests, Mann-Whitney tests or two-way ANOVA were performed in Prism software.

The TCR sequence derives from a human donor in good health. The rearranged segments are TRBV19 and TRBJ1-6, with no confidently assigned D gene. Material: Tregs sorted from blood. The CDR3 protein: CASTLYTDSPLHF. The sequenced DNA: TGTGCCAGTACCCTCTACACGGATTCACCCCTCCACTTT.